Listed below are T cell receptor beta chains from one sample, sequenced in a study of CD4 T cells in lung cancer. Produced via immunoSEQ multiplex PCR; TCRdb's table is partial and in-frame only. The data contain a few thousand clones, around 74% of them singletons. The specimen was lung tumor tissue. The receptors were gathered from a man in his sixties with non-small cell lung cancer. Each CDR3 is given with its conserved first and last residue. Each record gives: V gene, clone size, CDR3 protein. Clone size, where shown, is once, few, many, or a class for clones that have expanded.

v_call: TRBV6-5; clone_size: .; cdr3_aa: CASSYRGNTEAFF
v_call: TRBV28; clone_size: .; cdr3_aa: CASLTYKQGKWQPQHF
v_call: TRBV30; clone_size: .; cdr3_aa: CAWSVLVAGGPSYNEQFF
v_call: TRBV5-6; clone_size: .; cdr3_aa: CASSLGLATGGFYNEQFF
v_call: TRBV18; clone_size: .; cdr3_aa: CASSQLPRVDYEQYF
v_call: TRBV5-5; clone_size: .; cdr3_aa: CASSFGGLQETQYF
v_call: TRBV5-4; clone_size: .; cdr3_aa: CASSAGTSGPAGDTQYF
v_call: TRBV6-5; clone_size: .; cdr3_aa: CASSYRGFGSPLHF
v_call: TRBV2; clone_size: .; cdr3_aa: CASKGGDLYGYTF
v_call: TRBV9; clone_size: large; cdr3_aa: CASSPTSGSSYEQYF
v_call: TRBV6-1; clone_size: .; cdr3_aa: CASSEIYRGSGANVLTF
v_call: TRBV6-1; clone_size: .; cdr3_aa: CASSVNYEQYF
v_call: TRBV6-4; clone_size: .; cdr3_aa: CASSDSEGSGTEAFF
v_call: TRBV14; clone_size: .; cdr3_aa: CASSPDRGQMAGELFF
v_call: TRBV18; clone_size: .; cdr3_aa: CASSPETGNWGYTF
v_call: TRBV19; clone_size: once; cdr3_aa: CASSFTGLATDTQYF
v_call: TRBV2; clone_size: .; cdr3_aa: CASSLESYGYTF
v_call: TRBV7-8; clone_size: few; cdr3_aa: CASSLDGGVYEQYF
v_call: TRBV10-3; clone_size: .; cdr3_aa: CASGRGGSNQPQHF